The 32 T cell receptor beta chains given below trace back to one sample, sequenced in a study of T cell repertoires in cytomegalovirus infection. TCRdb itself ran the reads through MiXCR, one entry per CDR3 protein. The sample lists roughly 760,000 distinct CDR3 sequences; about a third were seen once. The specimen sequenced was PBMCs. Source of these receptors: a human donor in good health (CMV status not recorded). Some clones in this sample may be carry-over from other donors' samples.

The V gene is TRBV28, the J gene TRBJ2-3; 9 bases map to TRBD1. The CDR3 totals 17 residues. Per germline, CDR1 MDHEN and CDR2 SYDVKM. The V gene end was trimmed by 4 bases and the J gene end by 6 bases; junction bases not matched to a gene: 14. In DNA, the CDR3 is TGTGCCAGCAGTTCTTCAAGGACAGGGGCCTCCGCGGATACGCAGTATTTT. Amino acids: CASSSSRTGASADTQYF.

The gene calls are TRBV6-2 or TRBV6-3 and TRBJ2-2, with D unresolved. Germline-derived CDR1 and CDR2 are MNHEY and SVGEGT. CDR3 size: 14 residues. V was trimmed by 2 bases and J by 5 bases, leaving 9 bases between them. The CDR3 sequence: CASSYGVQTGELFF. The DNA of the CDR3 is TGTGCCAGCAGTTACGGGGTCCAAACCGGGGAGCTGTTTTTT.

The rearrangement uses TRBV24-1 and TRBJ2-1, with 12 bases fitting TRBD2. The V segment lost 7 bases and the J segment 4 bases; nucleotides outside the gene matches: 7. Germline V gene lookup returns CDR1 KGHDR and CDR2 SFDVKD. The CDR3 length is 16 residues. This CDR3 reads CATSWTGTSGYNEQFF. CDR3 sequence (DNA): TGTGCCACCAGCTGGACCGGGACTAGCGGGTACAATGAGCAGTTCTTC.

The V and J genes are TRBV6-6 and TRBJ1-3, with D perhaps matching TRBD1 (6 bases). This CDR3 spans 15 amino acids. Germline V gene data show CDR1 as MNHNY and CDR2 as SVGAGI (reference sequence). Trimming stripped 5 bases from V and 0 bases from J, with 11 bases between. CDR3: CASSLGHLSGNTIYF. In DNA, the CDR3 is TGTGCCAGCAGTCTGGGACACCTCTCTGGAAACACCATATATTTT.

This clonotype has only a few counts. The J gene is TRBJ2-2, the V gene TRBV19; tentatively, D is TRBD1 (6 bases). Germline-derived CDR1 and CDR2 are LNHDA and SQIVND (reference sequence). This CDR3 has 15 residues. V lost 3 bases to trimming and J lost 0 bases, with 8 bases between them. In DNA form, the CDR3 reads TGTGCCAGTAGTATTTACAGGGCGAACACCGGGGAGCTGTTTTTT. Residues: CASSIYRANTGELFF.

The rearrangement links TRBV7-6 to TRBJ2-7, with 9 positions matching TRBD1. Germline V gives CDR1 SGHVS, CDR2 FNYEAQ. V gave up 0 bases and J gave up 6 bases; unmatched junction bases: 9. The CDR3 has 16 amino acids. The CDR3 here is CASSLARGGQGGEQYF. CDR3 nucleotide sequence: TGTGCCAGCAGCTTAGCAAGGGGGGGACAGGGAGGCGAGCAGTACTTC.

The chain couples TRBV7-2 to TRBJ2-1; D is unresolved. Germline CDR1 SGHTA, CDR2 FQGNSA. The CDR3 length is 13 residues. V was cut by 5 bases and J by 12 bases, with 17 bases left in between. The CDR3 reads CASSTGRGYGQFF. The CDR3 DNA sequence: TGTGCCAGCAGCACCGGGCGTGGGTACGGGCAGTTCTTC.

The chain uses TRBV5-6 and TRBJ1-2; no firm D call. The CDR3 contains 13 residues. CDR1 and CDR2 (germline): SGHDT, YYEEEE. Trimming left V 2 bases short and J 6 bases short, with 11 bases between. The CDR3 reads CASSFAATDGYTF. In DNA, the CDR3 is TGTGCCAGCAGCTTCGCAGCCACGGATGGCTACACCTTC.

This clonotype was detected a few times. This chain connects TRBV6-1 to TRBJ2-4, with 8 nucleotides matching TRBD1. The V segment lost 5 bases and the J segment 6 bases; nucleotides outside the gene matches: 9. The CDR3 extends over 15 amino acids. CDR1 and CDR2 from the germline V gene are MNHNS and SASEGT. CDR3 in amino acids: CASSSAATGVNIQYF. As DNA, the CDR3 is TGTGCCAGCAGTTCCGCCGCGACAGGGGTAAACATTCAGTACTTC.

This clonotype was seen a single time. The V and J genes are TRBV9 and TRBJ2-3, with D perhaps TRBD1 or TRBD2 (5 bases each). The V end lost 3 bases, the J end lost 4 bases, and 18 bases lay between the germline ends. Germline V gene sequence: CDR1 SGDLS, CDR2 YYNGEE. The length of the CDR3 is 16 residues. The CDR3 sequence: CASSEPRDQISDTQYF. CDR3 DNA sequence: TGTGCCAGCAGCGAACCACGGGACCAAATCTCAGATACGCAGTATTTT.

Notes on this clonotype: A read error may explain this, as a much larger clone is one base away. Here the CDR3 reads CASRPFTDTQYF. CDR3 DNA sequence: TGTGCCAGCAGACCTTTCACAGATACGCAGTATTTT. The rearrangement joins TRBV7-9 to TRBJ2-3, with D unresolved. Germline CDR1 is SEHNR and CDR2 is FQNEAQ (reference sequence). Trimming took 6 bases from V and 2 from J, leaving 6 bases between them. The CDR3 contains 12 residues.

Ten or more counts support this clonotype. This sequence joins TRBV7-8 and TRBJ2-1; D remains ambiguous. Germline loops: CDR1 SGHVS, CDR2 FQNEAQ. The CDR3 consists of 13 residues. V was cut by 0 bases and J by 5 bases, with 5 bases left in between. The CDR3 bases are TGTGCCAGCAGCTTAGCGGTTCACAATGAGCAGTTCTTC. This sequence encodes CASSLAVHNEQFF.

This clonotype was observed a handful of times. This sequence may be a read error, since a much larger clone differs from it by one base. This chain uses TRBV5-4 with TRBJ1-2, with D uncertain. With 5 bases removed from V and 3 bases from J, the gap between germline ends came to 5 bases. This CDR3 spans 11 amino acids. In germline, CDR1 is SGHNT, CDR2 YYREEE (reference sequence). This CDR3 reads CASSFDYGYTF. The DNA for the CDR3 is TGTGCCAGCAGTTTTGACTATGGCTACACCTTC.

This clonotype appeared once. The V and J genes are TRBV29-1 and TRBJ1-4; D is unresolved. CDR1 and CDR2 (germline): SQVTM, ANQGSEA. The V and J ends lost 4 bases and 5 bases respectively, with 11 bases between them. The CDR3 runs 13 residues. CDR3 in DNA: TGCAGCGTTGCTACGGTAGAAAATGAAAAACTGTTTTTT. Translated, it gives CSVATVENEKLFF.

There are a few counts of this clonotype. The rearrangement joins TRBV28 to TRBJ1-1, with 7 bases aligning to TRBD1. The CDR3 has 16 residues. Germline assignment: CDR1 MDHEN and CDR2 SYDVKM. V was clipped by 5 bases and J by 0 bases; unmatched bases: 9. CDR3 residues: CASSLIRDSMNTEAFF. CDR3 DNA sequence: TGTGCCAGCAGTCTCATCCGGGACAGTATGAACACTGAAGCTTTCTTT. Variable domain in full (rest from reference TRBV28 and TRBJ1-1): DVKVTQSSRYLVKRTGEKVFLECVQDMDHENMFWYRQDPGLGLRLIYFSYDVKMKEKGDIPEGYSVSREKKERFSLILESASTNQTSMYLCASSLIRDSMNTEAFFGQGTRLTVV.

This clonotype was picked up a small number of times. The rearrangement links TRBV5-1 to TRBJ1-4; no clear D. V was cut by 7 bases and J by 0 bases, with 7 bases left in between. The CDR3 extends over 13 amino acids. The V gene's germline CDR1 is SGHRS and CDR2 YFSETQ. CDR3 amino acids: CASRFATNEKLFF. CDR3 coding DNA: TGCGCCAGCCGATTTGCAACTAATGAAAAACTGTTTTTT.

This chain connects TRBV20-1 to TRBJ1-1; D is possibly TRBD1 (6 bases). Trimming pared 6 bases from V and 9 bases from J, leaving 17 bases between. The CDR3 is 12 residues long. The germline V gene encodes CDR1 DFQATT and CDR2 SNEGSKA (reference sequence). The CDR3 protein is CSAPTRGIKAFF. CDR3 nucleotides: TGCAGTGCGCCCACCAGGGGAATTAAAGCTTTCTTT.

This clonotype was seen more than once but under ten times. This chain joins TRBV27 and TRBJ1-6; no definite D call. V lost 3 bases to trimming and J lost 13 bases, with 10 bases between them. The germline CDR1 and CDR2 sequences are MNHEY and SMNVEV (reference sequence). This CDR3 has 12 amino acids. The DNA for the CDR3 is TGTGCCAGCAGTTTTGCTGACACCCCCCTCCACTTT. This translates into CASSFADTPLHF.

This clonotype was counted only a few times. The rearrangement uses TRBV4-1 and TRBJ2-3; 10 nucleotides agree with TRBD2. Germline V gene data show CDR1 as MGHRA and CDR2 as YSYEKL. CDR3 length: 15 residues. V lost 3 bases to trimming and J lost 6 bases; unmatched junction nucleotides: 6. CDR3 region: CASSHLAGAGDTQYF. The CDR3 nucleotides are TGCGCCAGCAGCCATCTAGCGGGGGCCGGGGATACGCAGTATTTT.

The gene calls are TRBV18 and TRBJ2-3; maybe TRBD2 (6 bases). Trimming removed 3 bases from V and 0 bases from J, with 13 bases in between. CDR3 length: 16 residues. Germline loops: CDR1 KGHSH, CDR2 LQKENI. CDR3 sequence reads: CASSPWGSGSTDTQYF. The DNA for the CDR3 is TGTGCCAGCTCACCCTGGGGGAGCGGGAGCACAGATACGCAGTATTTT.

This chain connects TRBV11-2 to TRBJ2-1; 8 positions agree with TRBD2. Germline V gives CDR1 SGHAT, CDR2 FQNNGV. Trimming cost V 3 bases and J 3 bases; bases outside gene matches: 7. This CDR3 is built from 16 residues. CDR3 bases: TGTGCCAGCAGCTTTATCTGGCGGGAGGACTACAATGAGCAGTTCTTC. It is translated as CASSFIWREDYNEQFF.

The rearrangement uses TRBV28 and TRBJ1-2; TRBD1 is a possible D gene (5 bases). The V gene's germline CDR1 is MDHEN and CDR2 SYDVKM. The CDR3 sequence is 15 residues long. V lost 6 bases to trimming and J lost 4 bases, with 18 bases between them. The CDR3 region is CASSPALAGRYGYTF. CDR3 in DNA: TGTGCCAGCAGCCCCGCGCTAGCAGGGCGCTATGGCTACACCTTC.

In its sample, this clonotype was seen a few times. The gene calls are TRBV6-5 and TRBJ1-4; no clear D. V lost 2 bases to trimming and J lost 8 bases, with 9 bases between them. CDR3 size: 13 residues. Looked up from germline, CDR1 is MNHEY and CDR2 is SVGAGI. CDR3 in DNA: TGTGCCAGCAGTTACGGGATAAACGAAAAACTGTTTTTT. It specifies CASSYGINEKLFF.

V and J are TRBV7-3 and TRBJ2-1; 7 bases fit TRBD2. After removal of 5 bases from V and 11 bases from J, the junction contained 15 bases not matched to a gene. Germline loops: CDR1 SGHTA, CDR2 FQGTGA. The CDR3 totals 15 residues. CDR3 sequence: CASSPRGGAPIQQFF. As DNA, the CDR3 is TGTGCCAGCAGCCCTCGGGGAGGGGCCCCAATACAGCAGTTCTTC.

This clonotype has only a few counts. This chain uses TRBV11-2 with TRBJ1-5; no clear D. Germline assignment: CDR1 SGHAT and CDR2 FQNNGV. The CDR3 has 15 amino acids. V was clipped by 0 bases and J by 5 bases, with 11 bases between them. The CDR3 DNA is TGTGCCAGCAGCTTAGAGGGTACTGCTGATCAGCCCCAGCATTTT. It translates to CASSLEGTADQPQHF.

V and J are TRBV28 and TRBJ2-3, with 11 bases matching TRBD1. V dropped 4 bases and J dropped 4; count of bases not matched to a gene: 7. The CDR3 spans 16 residues. Looked up from germline, CDR1 is MDHEN and CDR2 is SYDVKM. CDR3 amino acids: CASSSRGQGVADTQYF. CDR3 nucleotides: TGTGCCAGCAGTTCGCGGGGACAGGGGGTAGCAGATACGCAGTATTTT.

The chain combines TRBV20-1 with TRBJ2-7; D is possibly TRBD2 (6 bases). V shed 6 bases and J shed 1 base, with 16 bases lying between them. This CDR3 region has 14 residues. Germline assignment: CDR1 DFQATT and CDR2 SNEGSKA (reference sequence). The CDR3 nucleotides read TGCAGTGCCAAAGGTGGGACTGGGTCCTACGAGCAGTACTTC. Amino acids: CSAKGGTGSYEQYF.

V is TRBV30 and J is TRBJ2-2; D is undetermined. V was trimmed by 4 bases and J by 6 bases, leaving 12 bases between them. The CDR3 is 13 residues long. Looked up from germline, CDR1 is GTSNPN and CDR2 is SVGIG (reference sequence). The CDR3 protein is CAWNVGRSGELFF. CDR3 bases: TGTGCCTGGAACGTAGGTCGGTCCGGGGAGCTGTTTTTT.

The sample holds one count of this clonotype. An end of the junction differs from the germline gene, which may be a read error. The genes are TRBV20-1 and TRBJ1-2, with D unresolved. From germline, CDR1 is DFQATT and CDR2 SNEGSKA (reference sequence). The CDR3 covers 13 residues. In DNA form, the CDR3 reads TGCAGTGCTACCCGGGGAACGATCTATGTCTACACCTTC. Its protein product is CSATRGTIYVYTF.

V is TRBV27 and J is TRBJ1-5, with D possibly being TRBD1 (5 bases). CDR1 and CDR2 from the germline V gene are MNHEY and SMNVEV (reference sequence). Trimming shortened V by 3 bases and J by 7 bases, and 13 bases separated the two germline ends. This CDR3 is 14 amino acids long. The CDR3 DNA follows: TGTGCCAGCAGTTTTGGAGGGCCAGGGCAGCCCCAGCATTTT. Its protein is CASSFGGPGQPQHF.

This clonotype came up a few times. The rearrangement joins TRBV27 to TRBJ1-5; 12 nucleotides line up with TRBD1. CDR3 length equals 16 residues. With V trimmed by 5 bases and J by 7 bases, 9 bases remained unmatched. In germline, CDR1 is MNHEY, CDR2 SMNVEV (reference sequence). The CDR3 reads CASSPGTGGLRQPQHF. The CDR3 bases are TGTGCCAGCAGTCCCGGGACAGGGGGCTTACGGCAGCCCCAGCATTTT.

The chain couples TRBV20-1 to TRBJ1-2; D remains unclear. Germline CDR1 and CDR2: DFQATT and SNEGSKA (reference sequence). The CDR3 loop spans 13 amino acids. V gave up 6 bases and J gave up 2 bases, with 13 bases separating them. The CDR3 coding sequence is TGCAGTGCCTCCCGGGAGACGAACTATGGCTACACCTTC. It encodes CSASRETNYGYTF.